This T cell receptor (beta chain) was identified during a study of neoadjuvant anti-PD-1 for oral cavity cancer. The wider study: Patients without progression got a fourth dose around day 43.

The V gene lost 2 bases and the J gene lost 0 bases, with 12 bases spanning the gap. The CDR3 has 16 amino acids. Germline V lookup: CDR1 SGHVS, CDR2 FNYEAQ. A word on this clone: Antigen specificity is unknown.

Findings of the study overall: Higher pretreatment Treg/Th17 ratios tracked higher pretreatment blood clonality.

Repertoires were generated with immunoSEQ multiplex PCR, while TCRdb's copy carries only in-frame clones and drops some. The sample comprises 8,000 to 10,000 clones, roughly 62% of which are singletons, and 3.5% to 5% rests with the top ten. Described time point: after neoadjuvant nivolumab, at surgical resection. These newly diagnosed stage II-IVA oral cavity squamous cell carcinoma patients had no prior systemic or radiation treatment. Analysis of PBMCs was direct, with no culture step. This TCR was recovered from a person aged 35 to 85 with oral cavity squamous cell carcinoma. The sample here was PBMCs, taken after nivolumab (anti-PD-1) treatment. The V and J genes are TRBV7-6 and TRBJ2-3; D gene ambiguous. The CDR3 DNA is TGTGCCAGCAGCTTAAAGGCTGTCTCTAGCACAGATACGCAGTATTTT. Encoded protein: CASSLKAVSSTDTQYF. The whole variable domain, remainder taken from reference TRBV7-6 and TRBJ2-3, is GAGVSQSPRYKVTKRGQDVALRCDPISGHVSLYWYRQALGQGPEFLTYFNYEAQQDKSGLPNDRFSAERPEGSISTLTIQRTEQRDSAMYRCASSLKAVSSTDTQYFGPGTRLTVL.